This T cell receptor beta chain appears in the sequencing data of a study of blood T cell repertoires in COVID-19. Data came from immunoSEQ multiplex PCR; TCRdb stores just in-frame clones and leaves some out. This table has more than 200,000 clones, more than 80% appearing once. Per germline, CDR1 LGHNA and CDR2 YSLEER. This CDR3 has 13 residues. V was shortened by 4 bases and J by 6 bases, with 10 bases between the two germline ends. The chain carries TRBV4-3 and TRBJ1-5, with a weak D call TRBD1 (5 bases). Sequenced sample: peripheral blood. This sequence was found in a man aged 25 to 45 with COVID-19, enrolled during active disease. The CDR3 coding sequence is TGCGCCAGCAGCCCGGGACTTACTCAGCCCCAGCATTTT. This codes for CASSPGLTQPQHF.